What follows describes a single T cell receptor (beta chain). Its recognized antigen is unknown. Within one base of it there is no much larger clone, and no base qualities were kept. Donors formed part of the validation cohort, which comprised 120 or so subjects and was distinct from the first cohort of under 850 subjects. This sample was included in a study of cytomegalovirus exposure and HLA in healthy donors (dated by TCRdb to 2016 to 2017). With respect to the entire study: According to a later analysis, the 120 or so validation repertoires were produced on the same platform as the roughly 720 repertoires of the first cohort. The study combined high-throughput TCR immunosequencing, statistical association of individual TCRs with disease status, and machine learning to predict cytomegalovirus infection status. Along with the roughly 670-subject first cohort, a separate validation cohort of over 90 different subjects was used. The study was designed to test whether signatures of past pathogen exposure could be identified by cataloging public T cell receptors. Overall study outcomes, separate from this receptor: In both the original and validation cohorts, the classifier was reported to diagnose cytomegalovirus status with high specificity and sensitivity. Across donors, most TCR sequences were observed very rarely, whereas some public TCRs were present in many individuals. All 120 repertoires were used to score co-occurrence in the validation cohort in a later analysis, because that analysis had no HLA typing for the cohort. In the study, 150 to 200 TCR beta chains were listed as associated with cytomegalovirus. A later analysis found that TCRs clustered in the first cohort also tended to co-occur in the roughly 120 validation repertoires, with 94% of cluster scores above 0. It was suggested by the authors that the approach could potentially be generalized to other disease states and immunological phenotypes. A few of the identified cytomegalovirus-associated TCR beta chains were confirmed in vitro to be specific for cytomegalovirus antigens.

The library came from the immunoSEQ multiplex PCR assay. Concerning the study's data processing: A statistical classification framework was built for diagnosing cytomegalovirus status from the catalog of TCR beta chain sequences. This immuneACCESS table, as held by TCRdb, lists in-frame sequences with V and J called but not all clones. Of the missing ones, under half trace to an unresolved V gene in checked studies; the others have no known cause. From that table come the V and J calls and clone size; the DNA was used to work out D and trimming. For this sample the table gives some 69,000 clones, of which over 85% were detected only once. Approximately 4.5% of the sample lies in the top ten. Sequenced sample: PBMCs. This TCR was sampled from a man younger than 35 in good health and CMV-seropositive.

The sequenced DNA: TGTGCCTGGAGTCATGAAGGGAGCTCCTACGAGCAGTACTTC. Its product reads: CAWSHEGSSYEQYF. The chain joins TRBV30 to TRBJ2-7, with TRBD2 perhaps the D gene, on 5 matching bases. V drops 2 bases and J drops 0 bases, leaving 11 bases in between. Based on the germline V gene (reference sequence), the CDR1 and CDR2 sequences are GTSNPN and SVGIG. The CDR3 goes from the cysteine to the phenylalanine over 14 residues. The CDR3 DNA has 42 bases and is translated from base 1.